This TCR beta chain emerged from a study of blood T cell repertoires in COVID-19. The wider study: Samples taken during acute and convalescent COVID-19 were collected in the United States, Italy and Spain. T cells, B-cell-depleted T cells, or PBMCs supplied cDNA or gDNA.

Germline-derived CDR1 and CDR2 are SGHNT and YYREEE (reference sequence). The CDR3 has 15 amino acids. V was pared by 2 bases and J by 4 bases, with 10 bases between. Per the original methods: Quantification of nucleated cells was approximated via reference gene primer amplification. Data came from immunoSEQ multiplex PCR; TCRdb stores just in-frame clones and leaves some out. The V and J calls and clone size come from that table; D and trimming were worked out from the DNA. The sample yields roughly 200,000 clones, roughly 86% seen once. The sequence derives from a woman aged 25 to 39 with active or convalescent COVID-19. Source material: peripheral blood. J is TRBJ2-6 and V is TRBV5-4; D gene uncertain. For the CDR3, the DNA is TGTGCCAGCAGCTTCCCCCTCTCCGGGGCCAACGTCCTGACTTTC. Translating gives CASSFPLSGANVLTF.